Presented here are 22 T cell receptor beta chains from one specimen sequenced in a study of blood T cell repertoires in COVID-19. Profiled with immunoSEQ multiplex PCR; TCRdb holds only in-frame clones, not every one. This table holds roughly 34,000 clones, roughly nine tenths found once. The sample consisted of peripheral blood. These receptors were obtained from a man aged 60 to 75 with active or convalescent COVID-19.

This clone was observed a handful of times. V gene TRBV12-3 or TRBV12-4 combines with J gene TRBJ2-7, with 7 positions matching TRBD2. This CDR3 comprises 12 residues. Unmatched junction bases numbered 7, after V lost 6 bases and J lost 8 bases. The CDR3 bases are TGTGCCAGCAGGGCCGGGACTACTAAGCAGTACTTC. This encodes CASRAGTTKQYF.

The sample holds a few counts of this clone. The DNA for the CDR3 is TGTGCCAGCAGCTTCAGGGGGGACTATGGCTACACCTTC. This codes for CASSFRGDYGYTF. The chain employs TRBV7-2 and TRBJ1-2; 7 bases are shared with TRBD1. This CDR3 is built from 13 residues. V lost 3 bases, J lost 3 bases, and 1 base stayed unmatched. Germline CDR1 SGHTA, CDR2 FQGNSA. Full variable domain (rest looked up from reference TRBV7-2 and TRBJ1-2): GAGVSQSPSNKVTEKGKDVELRCDPISGHTALYWYRQSLGQGLEFLIYFQGNSAPDKSGLPSDRFSAERTGGSVSTLTIQRTQQEDSAVYLCASSFRGDYGYTFGSGTRLTVV.

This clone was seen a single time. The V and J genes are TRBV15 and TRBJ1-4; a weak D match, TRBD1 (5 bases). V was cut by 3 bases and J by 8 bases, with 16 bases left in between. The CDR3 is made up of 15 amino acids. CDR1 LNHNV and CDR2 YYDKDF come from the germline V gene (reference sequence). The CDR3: CATSRGGEGSEKLFF. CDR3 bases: TGTGCCACCAGCAGGGGAGGTGAGGGGTCCGAAAAACTGTTTTTT.

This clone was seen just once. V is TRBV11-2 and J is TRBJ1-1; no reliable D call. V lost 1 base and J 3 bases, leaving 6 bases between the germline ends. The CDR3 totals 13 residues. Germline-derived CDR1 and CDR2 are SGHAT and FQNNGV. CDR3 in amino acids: CASSLGRDTEAFF. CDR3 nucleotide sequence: TGTGCCAGCAGCTTAGGTCGGGACACTGAAGCTTTCTTT.

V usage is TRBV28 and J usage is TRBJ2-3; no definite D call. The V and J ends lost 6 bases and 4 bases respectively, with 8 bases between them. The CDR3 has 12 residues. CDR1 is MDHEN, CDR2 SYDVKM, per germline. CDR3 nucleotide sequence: TGTGCCAGCAGGGGCTTATCAGATACGCAGTATTTT. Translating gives CASRGLSDTQYF.

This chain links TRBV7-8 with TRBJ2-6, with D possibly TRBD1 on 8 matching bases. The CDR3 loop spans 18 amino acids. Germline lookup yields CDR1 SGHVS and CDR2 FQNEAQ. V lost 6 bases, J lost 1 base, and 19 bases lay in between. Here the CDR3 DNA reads TGTGCCAGCAGACCCTACAGGGGGGGAGGGTCTGGGGCCAACGTCCTGACTTTC. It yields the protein CASRPYRGGGSGANVLTF. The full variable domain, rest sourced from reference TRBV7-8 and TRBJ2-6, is GAGVSQSPRYKVAKRGQDVALRCDPISGHVSLFWYQQALGQGPEFLTYFQNEAQLDKSGLPSDRFFAERPEGSVSTLKIQRTQQEDSAVYLCASRPYRGGGSGANVLTFGAGSRLTVL.

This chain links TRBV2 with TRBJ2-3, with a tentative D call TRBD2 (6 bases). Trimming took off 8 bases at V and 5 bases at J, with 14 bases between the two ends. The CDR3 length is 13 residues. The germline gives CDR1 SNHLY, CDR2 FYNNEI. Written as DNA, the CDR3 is TGTGCCAGCGGGTCGCGGGATCTAGATACGCAGTATTTT. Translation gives CASGSRDLDTQYF.

The CDR3 protein is CASSLEGVGTEAFF. The CDR3 DNA sequence: TGCGCCAGCAGCTTGGAAGGGGTCGGCACTGAAGCTTTCTTT. The rearrangement joins TRBV5-1 to TRBJ1-1; D may be TRBD1 (5 bases). This CDR3 contains 14 residues. Germline V CDR1 and CDR2: SGHRS, YFSETQ. Trimming shortened V by 0 bases and J by 4 bases, and 10 bases separated the two germline ends.

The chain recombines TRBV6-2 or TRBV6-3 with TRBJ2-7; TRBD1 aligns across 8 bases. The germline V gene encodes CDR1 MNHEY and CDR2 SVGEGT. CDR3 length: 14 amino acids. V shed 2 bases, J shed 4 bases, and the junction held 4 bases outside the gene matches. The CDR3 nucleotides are TGTGCCAGCAGTTACGGACAGGGTGGGTACGAGCAGTACTTC. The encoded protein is CASSYGQGGYEQYF.

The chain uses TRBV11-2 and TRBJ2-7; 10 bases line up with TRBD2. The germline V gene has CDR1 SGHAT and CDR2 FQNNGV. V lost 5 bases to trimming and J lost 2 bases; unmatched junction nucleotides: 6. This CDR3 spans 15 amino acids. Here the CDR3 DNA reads TGTGCCAGCAGCGACACTAGCGGGAACACCTACGAGCAGTACTTC. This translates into CASSDTSGNTYEQYF.

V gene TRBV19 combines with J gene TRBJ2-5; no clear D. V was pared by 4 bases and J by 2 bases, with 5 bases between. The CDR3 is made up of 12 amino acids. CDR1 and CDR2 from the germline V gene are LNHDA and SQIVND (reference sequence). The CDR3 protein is CASSRHQETQYF. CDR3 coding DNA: TGTGCCAGTAGTAGGCATCAAGAGACCCAGTACTTC.

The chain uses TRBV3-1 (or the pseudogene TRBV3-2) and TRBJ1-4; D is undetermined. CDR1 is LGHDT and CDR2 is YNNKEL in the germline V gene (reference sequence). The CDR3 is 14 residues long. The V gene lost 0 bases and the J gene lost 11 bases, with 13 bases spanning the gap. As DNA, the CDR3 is TGTGCCAGCAGCCAAGATCGAGGAATGGGTAAACTGTTTTTT. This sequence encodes CASSQDRGMGKLFF.

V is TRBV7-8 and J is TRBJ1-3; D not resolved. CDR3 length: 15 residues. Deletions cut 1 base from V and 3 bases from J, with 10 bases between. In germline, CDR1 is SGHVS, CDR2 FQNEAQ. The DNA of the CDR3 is TGTGCCAGCAGCTTAGGGGCGGGGAATGGAAACACCATATATTTT. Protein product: CASSLGAGNGNTIYF.

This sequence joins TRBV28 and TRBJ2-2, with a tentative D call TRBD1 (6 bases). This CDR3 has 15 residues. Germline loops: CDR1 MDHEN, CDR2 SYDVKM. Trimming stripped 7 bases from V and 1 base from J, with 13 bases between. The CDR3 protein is CASNLWGLNTGELFF. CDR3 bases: TGTGCCAGCAACCTCTGGGGGCTGAACACCGGGGAGCTGTTTTTT.

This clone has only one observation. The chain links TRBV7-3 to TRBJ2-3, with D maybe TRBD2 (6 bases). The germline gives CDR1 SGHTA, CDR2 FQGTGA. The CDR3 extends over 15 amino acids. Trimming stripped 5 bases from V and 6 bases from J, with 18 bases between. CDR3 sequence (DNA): TGTGCCAGCAGCCCCGGAGGGTCCGCCACGGATACGCAGTATTTT. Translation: CASSPGGSATDTQYF.

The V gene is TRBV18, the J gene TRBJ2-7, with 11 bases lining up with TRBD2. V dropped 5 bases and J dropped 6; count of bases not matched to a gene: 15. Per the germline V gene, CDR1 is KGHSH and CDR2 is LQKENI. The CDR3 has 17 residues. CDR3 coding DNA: TGTGCCAGCTCATCCGGGACTAGCGGTTCGTCGCGCGGCGAGCAGTACTTC. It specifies CASSSGTSGSSRGEQYF.

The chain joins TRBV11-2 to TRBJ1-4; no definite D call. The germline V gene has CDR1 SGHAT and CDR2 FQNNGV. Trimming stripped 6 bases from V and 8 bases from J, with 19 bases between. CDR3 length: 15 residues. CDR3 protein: CASSGRAGLGEKLFF. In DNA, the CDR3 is TGTGCCAGCAGTGGGAGGGCCGGCCTTGGCGAAAAACTGTTTTTT.

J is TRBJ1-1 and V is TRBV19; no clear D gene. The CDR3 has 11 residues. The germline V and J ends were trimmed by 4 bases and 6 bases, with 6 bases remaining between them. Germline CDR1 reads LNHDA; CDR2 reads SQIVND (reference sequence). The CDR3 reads CASSKEAEAFF. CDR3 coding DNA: TGTGCCAGTAGTAAGGAGGCTGAAGCTTTCTTT.

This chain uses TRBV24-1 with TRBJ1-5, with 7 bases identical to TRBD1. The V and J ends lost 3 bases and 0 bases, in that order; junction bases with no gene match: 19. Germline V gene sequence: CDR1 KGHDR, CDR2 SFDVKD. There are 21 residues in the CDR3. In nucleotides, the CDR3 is TGTGCCACCAGTGATCAACGAAGAGACAGGGTGAAGGGGTATAGCAATCAGCCCCAGCATTTT. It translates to CATSDQRRDRVKGYSNQPQHF.

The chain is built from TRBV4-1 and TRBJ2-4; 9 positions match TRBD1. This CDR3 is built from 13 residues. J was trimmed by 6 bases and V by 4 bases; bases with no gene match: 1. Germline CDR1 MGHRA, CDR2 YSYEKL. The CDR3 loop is CASSRDRVNIQYF. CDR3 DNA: TGCGCCAGCAGCCGGGACAGGGTAAACATTCAGTACTTC.

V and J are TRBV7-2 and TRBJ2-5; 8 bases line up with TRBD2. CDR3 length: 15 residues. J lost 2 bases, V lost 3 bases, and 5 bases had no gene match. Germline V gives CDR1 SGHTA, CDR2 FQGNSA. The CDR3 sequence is CASSFRLATQETQYF. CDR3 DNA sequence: TGTGCCAGCAGCTTTAGACTAGCGACTCAAGAGACCCAGTACTTC.

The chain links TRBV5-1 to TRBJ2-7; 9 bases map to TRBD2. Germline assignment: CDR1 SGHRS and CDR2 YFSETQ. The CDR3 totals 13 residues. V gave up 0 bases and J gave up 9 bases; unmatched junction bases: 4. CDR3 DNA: TGCGCCAGCAGCTTGGAAACTAGCGGGTGGCAGTACTTC. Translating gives CASSLETSGWQYF.